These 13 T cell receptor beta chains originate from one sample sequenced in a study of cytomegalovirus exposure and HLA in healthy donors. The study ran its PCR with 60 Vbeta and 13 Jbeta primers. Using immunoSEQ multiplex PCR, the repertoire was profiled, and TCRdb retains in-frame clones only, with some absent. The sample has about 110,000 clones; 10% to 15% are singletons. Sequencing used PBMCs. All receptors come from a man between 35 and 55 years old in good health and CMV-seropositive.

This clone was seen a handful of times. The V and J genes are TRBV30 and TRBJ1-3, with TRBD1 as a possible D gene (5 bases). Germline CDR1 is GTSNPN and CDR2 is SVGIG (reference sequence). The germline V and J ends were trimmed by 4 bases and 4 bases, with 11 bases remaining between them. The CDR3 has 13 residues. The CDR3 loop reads CAWIPQGGNTIYF. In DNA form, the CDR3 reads TGTGCCTGGATCCCCCAGGGAGGAAACACCATATATTTT.

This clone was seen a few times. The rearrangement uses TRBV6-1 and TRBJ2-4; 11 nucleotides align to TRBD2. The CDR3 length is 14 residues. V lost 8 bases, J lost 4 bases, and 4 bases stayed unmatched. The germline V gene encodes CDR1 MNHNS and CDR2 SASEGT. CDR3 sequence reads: CASLSGRGKNIQYF. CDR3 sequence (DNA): TGTGCCAGCCTTAGCGGGAGGGGGAAAAACATTCAGTACTTC.

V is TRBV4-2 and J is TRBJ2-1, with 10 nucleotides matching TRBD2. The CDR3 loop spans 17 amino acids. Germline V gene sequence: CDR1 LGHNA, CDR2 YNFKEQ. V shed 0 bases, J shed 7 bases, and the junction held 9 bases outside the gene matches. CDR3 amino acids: CASSQETAGGPGNEQFF. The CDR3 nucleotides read TGTGCCAGCAGCCAAGAAACAGCGGGAGGGCCGGGGAATGAGCAGTTCTTC.

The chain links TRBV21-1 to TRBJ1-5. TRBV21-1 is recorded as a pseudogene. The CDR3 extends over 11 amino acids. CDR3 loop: CASSINQPQHF. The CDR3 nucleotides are TGTGCCAGCAGCATAAATCAGCCCCAGCATTTT.

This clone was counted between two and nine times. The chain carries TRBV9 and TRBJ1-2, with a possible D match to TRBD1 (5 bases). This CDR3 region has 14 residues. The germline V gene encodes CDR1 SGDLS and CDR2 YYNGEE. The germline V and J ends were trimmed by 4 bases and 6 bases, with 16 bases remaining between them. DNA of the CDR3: TGTGCCAGCAGCTTTATAACAGACAGTGATGGCTACACCTTC. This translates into CASSFITDSDGYTF.

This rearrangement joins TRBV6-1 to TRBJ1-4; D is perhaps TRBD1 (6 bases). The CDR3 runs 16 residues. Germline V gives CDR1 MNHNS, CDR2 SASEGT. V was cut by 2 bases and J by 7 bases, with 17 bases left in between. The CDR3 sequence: CASSETGTPRGEKLFF. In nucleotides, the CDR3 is TGTGCCAGCAGTGAAACTGGGACACCCAGAGGTGAAAAACTGTTTTTT.

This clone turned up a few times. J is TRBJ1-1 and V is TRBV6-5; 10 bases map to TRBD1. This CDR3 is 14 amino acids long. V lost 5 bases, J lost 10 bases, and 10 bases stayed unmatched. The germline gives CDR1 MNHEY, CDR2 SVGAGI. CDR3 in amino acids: CASSNDRGRGLAFF. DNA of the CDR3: TGTGCCAGCAGTAATGACAGGGGGCGGGGGTTAGCTTTCTTT.

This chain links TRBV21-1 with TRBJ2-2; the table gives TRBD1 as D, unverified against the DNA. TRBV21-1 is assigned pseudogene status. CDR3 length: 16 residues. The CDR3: CASSKGQGARTGELFF. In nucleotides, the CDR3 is TGTGCCAGCAGCAAAGGACAGGGGGCGCGCACCGGGGAGCTGTTTTTT.

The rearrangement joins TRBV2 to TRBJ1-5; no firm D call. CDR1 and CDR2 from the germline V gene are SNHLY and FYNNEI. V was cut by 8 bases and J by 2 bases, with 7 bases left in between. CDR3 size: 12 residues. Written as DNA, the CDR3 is TGTGCCAGCGGTCCAGGCAATCAGCCCCAGCATTTT. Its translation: CASGPGNQPQHF.

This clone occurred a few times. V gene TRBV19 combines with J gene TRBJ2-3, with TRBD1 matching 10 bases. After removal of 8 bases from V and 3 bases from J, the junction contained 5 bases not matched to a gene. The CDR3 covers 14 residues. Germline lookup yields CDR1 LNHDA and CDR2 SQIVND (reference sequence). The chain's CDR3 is CASDDRGRTDTQYF. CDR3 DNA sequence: TGTGCCAGTGATGACAGGGGGCGGACAGATACGCAGTATTTT.

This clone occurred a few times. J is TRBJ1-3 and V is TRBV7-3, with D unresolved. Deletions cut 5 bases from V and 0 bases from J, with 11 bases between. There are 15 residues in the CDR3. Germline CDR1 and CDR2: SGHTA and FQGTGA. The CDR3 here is CASSPSGVSGNTIYF. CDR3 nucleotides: TGTGCCAGCAGCCCCTCTGGAGTCTCTGGAAACACCATATATTTT.

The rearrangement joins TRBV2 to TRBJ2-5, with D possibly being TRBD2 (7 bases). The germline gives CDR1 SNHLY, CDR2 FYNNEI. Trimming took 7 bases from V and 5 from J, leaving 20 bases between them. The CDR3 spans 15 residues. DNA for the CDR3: TGTGCCAGCACTGGGGGGGGCCAGGCGGGGGAGACCCAGTACTTC. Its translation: CASTGGGQAGETQYF.

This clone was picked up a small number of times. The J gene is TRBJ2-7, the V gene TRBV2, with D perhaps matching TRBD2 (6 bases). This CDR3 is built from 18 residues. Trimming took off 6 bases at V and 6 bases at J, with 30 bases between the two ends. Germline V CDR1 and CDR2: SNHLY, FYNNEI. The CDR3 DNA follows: TGTGCCAGCAGCGGGCGCCGGGGGAACCGCTCGGGTTCGATCGAGCAGTACTTC. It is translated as CASSGRRGNRSGSIEQYF.